Below, 19 T cell receptor beta chains from the same sample are listed, as sequenced in a study of cytomegalovirus exposure and HLA in healthy donors. PCR employed 60 Vbeta and 13 Jbeta primers. Repertoires were generated with immunoSEQ multiplex PCR, while TCRdb's copy carries only in-frame clones and drops some. The data show around 33,000 clones, roughly 44% seen once. Sequenced material: PBMCs. These receptors were taken from a woman aged 45-60 years in good health and CMV-seronegative.

This chain uses TRBV6-1 with TRBJ1-6; D gene uncertain. CDR1 is MNHNS, CDR2 SASEGT, per germline. V was pared by 1 base and J by 9 bases, with 7 bases between. The CDR3 has 13 residues. CDR3 bases: TGTGCCAGCAGTGAAGATTGGCTTTCACCCCTCCACTTT. Translated, it gives CASSEDWLSPLHF.

In DNA form, the CDR3 reads TGCGCCAGCAGCTTGTCGCAGGGGGAGCTGTTTTTT. It codes for CASSLSQGELFF. The chain carries TRBV5-1 and TRBJ2-2, with D unresolved. The germline gives CDR1 SGHRS, CDR2 YFSETQ. Trimming took off 1 base at V and 8 bases at J, with 6 bases between the two ends. The CDR3 spans 12 residues.

This clone was counted a few times. The CDR3 here is CASSVNAGNTIYF. CDR3 sequence (DNA): TGTGCCAGCAGCGTCAATGCGGGAAACACCATATATTTT. V is TRBV9 and J is TRBJ1-3; D remains ambiguous. Trimming took 2 bases from V and 4 from J, leaving 7 bases between them. CDR1 is SGDLS and CDR2 is YYNGEE in the germline V gene. The CDR3 length is 13 residues.

This clone was picked up a small number of times. V usage is TRBV2 and J usage is TRBJ1-4; perhaps TRBD1 as D (5 bases). V was clipped by 7 bases and J by 7 bases, with 16 bases between them. The CDR3 has 14 residues. Germline CDR1 SNHLY, CDR2 FYNNEI. This CDR3 is CASTTETGSEKLFF. The CDR3 bases are TGTGCCAGCACAACTGAAACAGGAAGTGAAAAACTGTTTTTT. The full variable domain, completed using reference TRBV2 and TRBJ1-4, is EPEVTQTPSHQVTQMGQEVILRCVPISNHLYFYWYRQILGQKVEFLVSFYNNEISEKSEIFDDQFSVERPDGSNFTLKIRSTKLEDSAMYFCASTTETGSEKLFFGSGTQLSVL.

The chain joins TRBV7-8 to TRBJ1-1; no clear D. The CDR3 runs to 15 residues. Trimming shortened V by 1 base and J by 1 base, and 10 bases separated the two germline ends. The germline CDR1 and CDR2 sequences are SGHVS and FQNEAQ. The CDR3, as DNA: TGTGCCAGCAGCTTAGTTGGGCCCACGAACACTGAAGCTTTCTTT. It encodes CASSLVGPTNTEAFF.

This clone was observed a few times. This rearrangement joins TRBV5-5 to TRBJ1-2, with D uncertain. V lost 0 bases and J 7 bases, leaving 16 bases between the germline ends. The length of the CDR3 is 15 residues. The germline V gene has CDR1 SGHKS and CDR2 YYEKEE (reference sequence). Here the CDR3 DNA reads TGTGCCAGCAGCTTGGAGTCCCGTGGGCTTGGTGGCTACACCTTC. Translated, it gives CASSLESRGLGGYTF.

In this sample, this clone turned up once. The rearrangement uses TRBV7-3 and TRBJ2-1; 8 positions match TRBD2. Per the germline V gene, CDR1 is SGHTA and CDR2 is FQGTGA. The length of the CDR3 is 16 residues. Unmatched junction bases numbered 8, after V lost 0 bases and J lost 7 bases. The CDR3 sequence is CASSLTPGVAGNEQFF. In nucleotides, the CDR3 is TGTGCCAGCAGCTTAACTCCAGGGGTAGCGGGGAATGAGCAGTTCTTC.

The chain joins TRBV2 to TRBJ1-2; D ambiguous. The CDR3 has 12 amino acids. CDR1 and CDR2 from the germline V gene are SNHLY and FYNNEI. Trimming removed 6 bases at V and 4 bases at J, with 9 bases between. CDR3 loop: CASRGGVYGYTF. As DNA, the CDR3 is TGTGCCAGCAGAGGCGGGGTCTATGGCTACACCTTC.

The V and J genes are TRBV4-1 and TRBJ2-3; a possible D gene is TRBD2 (5 bases). Looked up from germline, CDR1 is MGHRA and CDR2 is YSYEKL. This CDR3 has 15 residues. Trimming stripped 1 base from V and 3 bases from J, with 11 bases between. The CDR3 coding sequence is TGCGCCAGCAGCCAAGCGTTCGAGGGAACAGATACGCAGTATTTT. As protein: CASSQAFEGTDTQYF.

The V call is TRBV7-8, the J call TRBJ2-7; TRBD2 matches 9 bases. CDR1 SGHVS and CDR2 FQNEAQ come from the germline V gene. Unmatched junction bases numbered 7, after V lost 1 base and J lost 6 bases. CDR3 size: 15 residues. As DNA, the CDR3 is TGTGCCAGCAGCTTAGGCCGGCGGGAGGGAGGCGAGCAGTACTTC. It is translated as CASSLGRREGGEQYF.

The chain joins TRBV10-3 to TRBJ2-7; the D is unclear. Germline V gene data show CDR1 as ENHRY and CDR2 as SYGVKD. The germline V and J ends were trimmed by 4 bases and 0 bases, with 10 bases remaining between them. The CDR3 runs 14 residues. The CDR3 spells CAISGGGGSYEQYF. The CDR3 DNA follows: TGTGCCATCAGTGGAGGCGGTGGCTCCTACGAGCAGTACTTC.

This clone came up once. V and J are TRBV30 and TRBJ2-7; perhaps TRBD1 as D (6 bases). The germline gives CDR1 GTSNPN, CDR2 SVGIG (reference sequence). Trimming removed 5 bases from V and 7 bases from J, with 18 bases in between. This CDR3 has 13 residues. The CDR3 protein is CAWGIATQGEQYF. In DNA form, the CDR3 reads TGTGCCTGGGGGATTGCAACCCAGGGGGAGCAGTACTTC.

This clone was counted a single time. CDR3 sequence: CASSKVGLFANTGELFF. The CDR3 DNA is TGTGCCAGCAGTAAGGTCGGACTATTCGCGAACACCGGGGAGCTGTTTTTT. The chain carries TRBV2 and TRBJ2-2, with TRBD2 as a possible D gene (6 bases). There are 17 residues in the CDR3. The germline gives CDR1 SNHLY, CDR2 FYNNEI. Between the trimmed V and J ends, which lost 5 bases and 0 bases, there was a span of 16 bases.

The chain employs TRBV6-5 and TRBJ2-4, with TRBD2 matching over 10 bases. The CDR3 totals 13 residues. After removal of 5 bases from V and 6 bases from J, the junction contained 1 base not matched to a gene. Germline CDR1 MNHEY, CDR2 SVGAGI. CDR3: CASSLAGANIQYF. The CDR3 region has the DNA TGTGCCAGCAGTCTAGCGGGGGCAAACATTCAGTACTTC.

This chain links TRBV30 with TRBJ2-3; D gene ambiguous. The germline V and J ends were trimmed by 0 bases and 3 bases, with 10 bases remaining between them. The CDR3 spans 14 residues. Germline loops: CDR1 GTSNPN, CDR2 SVGIG (reference sequence). CDR3 residues: CAWSVASVTDTQYF. As DNA, the CDR3 is TGTGCCTGGAGTGTGGCTAGTGTGACAGATACGCAGTATTTT.

This clone appeared a single time. V usage is TRBV30 and J usage is TRBJ2-1; 8 nucleotides align to TRBD2. Trimming cost V 2 bases and J 7 bases; bases outside gene matches: 16. The CDR3 loop spans 17 amino acids. The V gene's germline CDR1 is GTSNPN and CDR2 SVGIG (reference sequence). The CDR3 region is CAWSPFPRGGPRNEQFF. For the CDR3, the DNA is TGTGCCTGGAGTCCCTTCCCCCGCGGGGGGCCAAGGAATGAGCAGTTCTTC.

This clone was counted only a few times. The rearrangement links TRBV29-1 to TRBJ1-1; 9 bases map to TRBD1. J gave up 0 bases and V 4 bases, and 0 bases lay outside the gene matches. Germline CDR1 is SQVTM and CDR2 is ANQGSEA. This CDR3 comprises 13 residues. CDR3 region: CSVGTGVNTEAFF. DNA for the CDR3: TGCAGCGTTGGGACAGGGGTGAACACTGAAGCTTTCTTT. The variable domain in full, completed from reference TRBV29-1 and TRBJ1-1, reads SAVISQKPSRDICQRGTSLTIQCQVDSQVTMMFWYRQQPGQSLTLIATANQGSEATYESGFVIDKFPISRPNLTFSTLTVSNMSPEDSSIYLCSVGTGVNTEAFFGQGTRLTVV.

The chain links TRBV27 to TRBJ2-1; 9 bases map to TRBD1. Germline values: CDR1 MNHEY, CDR2 SMNVEV (reference sequence). This CDR3 region has 15 residues. V lost 7 bases, J lost 3 bases, and 7 bases stayed unmatched. CDR3 protein: CASIDRGGNYNEQFF. The CDR3 region has the DNA TGTGCCAGCATAGACAGGGGGGGGAACTACAATGAGCAGTTCTTC.

A few counts support this clone. The chain combines TRBV18 with TRBJ1-2, with a weak D call TRBD1 (6 bases). Trimming left V 0 bases short and J 2 bases short, with 10 bases between. The CDR3 is 15 amino acids. The germline V gene has CDR1 KGHSH and CDR2 LQKENI. The CDR3 region is CASSPPTGTNYGYTF. In DNA form, the CDR3 reads TGTGCCAGCTCACCACCTACAGGGACCAACTATGGCTACACCTTC.